This T cell receptor (beta chain) derives from a study of cytomegalovirus exposure and HLA in healthy donors. Study summary: Samples from HLA-typed donors yielded about 85 million unique TCRs in an early data release.

This CDR3 comprises 13 residues. V was clipped by 8 bases and J by 10 bases, with 20 bases between them. CDR1 MDHEN and CDR2 SYDVKM come from the germline V gene. About this clone: Antigen: not known.

Study-level points and caveats: Cytomegalovirus-associated status was assigned to roughly 160 TCR beta chains. A previous analysis found most TCR beta V segments productive roughly 87% or roughly 30% of the time.

The PCR had 60 Vbeta and 13 Jbeta primers. Profiled with immunoSEQ multiplex PCR; TCRdb holds only in-frame clones, not every one. The sample yields about 160,000 clones, roughly 79% seen once. The donors (healthy individuals) were bone marrow donors. The chain has TRBV28 and TRBJ1-1; no reliable D call. This clonotype was sampled from a man aged 35-49 years in good health and CMV-seronegative. The sequencing sample was made of PBMCs. The CDR3 DNA reads TGTGCCAGCGGCCGGTACGACGGTTCGGGAGCTTTCTTT. Its translation is CASGRYDGSGAFF.